This TCR beta chain emerged from a study of blood T cells in healthy people across ages. Regarding the study as a whole: Naive T cell percentage showed a strong correlation with the diversity of TCR beta.

For the second PCR, which ran for 7 to 11 cycles, a sample-barcoded 5' primer and a J-beta primer mix were used. MiXCR was run by TCRdb on the 5' RACE reads, yielding one entry per CDR3 protein. The sample carries roughly 830,000 distinct CDR3 sequences, 55% to 65% recorded once. Notes on this clonotype: The antigen remains undetermined.

Samples had at least 7 million PBMCs isolated from them. V gave up 7 bases and J gave up 5 bases; unmatched junction bases: 11. The germline V gene encodes CDR1 SGHDT and CDR2 YYEEEE. The CDR3 has 14 amino acids. The chain is built from TRBV5-6 and TRBJ2-7; 8 positions agree with TRBD1. The source is a man younger than 40 in good health. The sample comprised blood. CDR3 region: CASGRGPGIHEQYF. Here the CDR3 DNA reads TGTGCCAGCGGCAGGGGGCCGGGGATCCACGAGCAGTACTTC.